What follows are 31 T cell receptor beta chains derived from one specimen sequenced in a study of cytomegalovirus exposure and HLA in healthy donors. The PCR was carried out with 60 Vbeta primers and 13 Jbeta primers. The assay was immunoSEQ multiplex PCR, and TCRdb's table has in-frame clones only and misses some. The table lists some 140,000 clones, around three quarters of them singletons, with 3.1% in the top ten. The specimen was PBMCs. The receptors were sampled from a man in his forties in good health and CMV-seronegative.

DNA for the CDR3: TGTGCCAGCAGCTTTGGGACAGGGATATACAATGAGCAGTTCTTC. It specifies CASSFGTGIYNEQFF. The V and J genes are TRBV11-1 and TRBJ2-1; TRBD1 matches at 9 bases. CDR1 is SGHAT and CDR2 is FQDESV in the germline V gene (reference sequence). CDR3 length: 15 residues. V lost 3 bases, J lost 4 bases, and 4 bases stayed unmatched. The complete variable domain, with remaining parts taken from reference TRBV11-1 and TRBJ2-1, reads EAEVAQSPRYKITEKSQAVAFWCDPISGHATLYWYRQILGQGPELLVQFQDESVVDDSQLPKDRFSAERLKGVDSTLKIQPAELGDSAMYLCASSFGTGIYNEQFFGPGTRLTVL.

The J gene is TRBJ2-5, the V gene TRBV7-9; 9 bases match TRBD1. The length of the CDR3 is 15 residues. In germline, CDR1 is SEHNR, CDR2 FQNEAQ (reference sequence). The V and J ends lost 5 bases and 5 bases, in that order; junction bases with no gene match: 9. CDR3 sequence reads: CASSPYRGPLETQYF. The CDR3, as DNA: TGTGCCAGCAGCCCGTACAGGGGGCCCTTGGAGACCCAGTACTTC.

This sequence joins TRBV7-9 and TRBJ2-1; D is unresolved. The germline V gene has CDR1 SEHNR and CDR2 FQNEAQ (reference sequence). V was cut by 5 bases and J by 2 bases, with 7 bases left in between. This CDR3 spans 13 amino acids. The CDR3: CASSPTTYNEQFF. The CDR3 DNA sequence: TGTGCCAGCAGCCCCACTACCTACAATGAGCAGTTCTTC.

The rearrangement uses TRBV9 and TRBJ1-5; 7 nucleotides line up with TRBD1. The CDR3 runs to 14 residues. V lost 3 bases and J lost 7; bases outside the gene matches: 7. The V gene's germline CDR1 is SGDLS and CDR2 YYNGEE. The CDR3, as DNA: TGTGCCAGCAGCGCTCACAGGGGCGGACAGCCCCAGCATTTT. This sequence encodes CASSAHRGGQPQHF.

This rearrangement joins TRBV7-8 to TRBJ2-7, with 12 bases fitting TRBD2. CDR1 is SGHVS, CDR2 FQNEAQ, per germline. The CDR3 is 17 residues long. After removal of 1 base from V and 2 bases from J, the junction contained 6 bases not matched to a gene. CDR3 residues: CASSLGTSGARAYEQYF. The CDR3 DNA reads TGTGCCAGCAGCTTAGGGACTAGCGGGGCTCGGGCCTACGAGCAGTACTTC.

This clone was observed once. This rearrangement joins TRBV29-1 to TRBJ2-5, with D maybe TRBD1 (6 bases). Germline V gives CDR1 SQVTM, CDR2 ANQGSEA. V was shortened by 8 bases and J by 4 bases, with 23 bases between the two germline ends. The CDR3 sequence is 15 residues long. CDR3 sequence: CSHNKKGGLAETQYF. CDR3 DNA sequence: TGCAGCCATAATAAAAAAGGGGGATTGGCAGAGACCCAGTACTTC.

The chain uses TRBV29-1 and TRBJ2-7; D perhaps matches TRBD2 (5 bases). Germline CDR1 and CDR2: SQVTM and ANQGSEA. V dropped 6 bases and J dropped 6 bases, with 21 bases sitting between them. The CDR3 covers 14 residues. The CDR3 is CSVKLTGYALEQYF. CDR3 nucleotides: TGCAGCGTCAAATTGACGGGGTATGCCCTCGAGCAGTACTTC.

The chain recombines TRBV28 with TRBJ2-2; a weak D match, TRBD2 (5 bases). The CDR3 extends over 17 amino acids. The V and J ends lost 5 bases and 4 bases respectively, with 20 bases between them. Per the germline V gene, CDR1 is MDHEN and CDR2 is SYDVKM. The CDR3 DNA is TGTGCCAGCAGTCTAGAAGTCGGGGAGATATTCACCGGGGAGCTGTTTTTT. Translating gives CASSLEVGEIFTGELFF.

This clone appeared once. J is TRBJ2-1 and V is TRBV6-6; perhaps TRBD1 as D (6 bases). Trimming cost V 4 bases and J 4 bases, with 17 bases left between them. This CDR3 has 16 residues. From germline, CDR1 is MNHNY and CDR2 SVGAGI (reference sequence). CDR3 loop: CASSLDHGTKYNEQFF. CDR3 sequence (DNA): TGTGCCAGCAGTTTGGATCACGGGACAAAATACAATGAGCAGTTCTTC.

The chain is built from TRBV6-5 and TRBJ1-3, with 12 bases that match TRBD1. V lost 8 bases, J lost 4 bases, and 6 bases stayed unmatched. The CDR3 length is 15 residues. The germline V gene has CDR1 MNHEY and CDR2 SVGAGI. The chain's CDR3 is CASGMGQGAGNTIYF. CDR3 DNA: TGTGCCAGCGGGATGGGACAGGGGGCCGGAAACACCATATATTTT.

The chain has TRBV18 and TRBJ1-1, with 7 bases that match TRBD1. Unmatched junction bases numbered 4, after V lost 3 bases and J lost 6 bases. Germline V lookup: CDR1 KGHSH, CDR2 LQKENI. The CDR3 runs 13 residues. This chain's CDR3 is CASSPGQGAEAFF. CDR3 DNA sequence: TGTGCCAGCTCACCGGGGCAGGGGGCTGAAGCTTTCTTT. Full variable domain (missing parts from reference TRBV18 and TRBJ1-1): NAGVMQNPRHLVRRRGQEARLRCSPMKGHSHVYWYRQLPEEGLKFMVYLQKENIIDESGMPKERFSAEFPKEGPSILRIQQVVRGDSAAYFCASSPGQGAEAFFGQGTRLTVV.

This clone was seen a single time. The gene calls are TRBV9 and TRBJ2-6; 9 nucleotides agree with TRBD1. There are 17 residues in the CDR3. Germline lookup yields CDR1 SGDLS and CDR2 YYNGEE. The V segment lost 0 bases and the J segment 4 bases; nucleotides outside the gene matches: 5. The CDR3 DNA reads TGTGCCAGCAGCGTAGAGGGACAGGGACACGGGGCCAACGTCCTGACTTTC. Protein: CASSVEGQGHGANVLTF.

CDR3 DNA sequence: TGTGCCAGCAGCCGCTCCCTAGCTGCTAGCACAGATACGCAGTATTTT. Protein sequence: CASSRSLAASTDTQYF. V usage is TRBV28 and J usage is TRBJ2-3; a weak D match, TRBD2 (5 bases). Trimming removed 6 bases at V and 0 bases at J, with 16 bases between. CDR3 length: 16 residues. Germline V lookup: CDR1 MDHEN, CDR2 SYDVKM.

The chain couples TRBV5-1 to TRBJ2-5; 12 bases line up with TRBD2. V lost 4 bases and J lost 4; bases outside the gene matches: 8. The CDR3 length is 16 residues. Germline CDR1 is SGHRS and CDR2 is YFSETQ. The CDR3 protein is CASSHGTSGPPETQYF. The CDR3 nucleotides read TGCGCCAGCAGCCACGGGACTAGCGGGCCCCCAGAGACCCAGTACTTC.

This sequence joins TRBV5-6 and TRBJ1-5; D may be TRBD1 (6 bases). Germline V gene lookup returns CDR1 SGHDT and CDR2 YYEEEE. CDR3 length: 17 amino acids. Trimming shortened V by 0 bases and J by 4 bases, and 17 bases separated the two germline ends. The CDR3 loop is CASSLGGHNSPNQPQHF. As DNA, the CDR3 is TGTGCCAGCAGCTTGGGGGGACATAATAGTCCGAATCAGCCCCAGCATTTT.

This sequence joins TRBV28 and TRBJ2-7, with no clear D. CDR1 is MDHEN and CDR2 is SYDVKM in the germline V gene. This CDR3 region has 14 residues. V dropped 6 bases and J dropped 0 bases, with 12 bases sitting between them. CDR3 residues: CASRGARNSYEQYF. CDR3 in DNA: TGTGCCAGCAGAGGCGCTAGAAACTCCTACGAGCAGTACTTC.

The chain links TRBV4-3 to TRBJ2-5, with 10 bases fitting TRBD2. V trimming: 0 bases; J trimming: 11 bases; junction bases outside the gene matches: 12. The CDR3 loop spans 16 amino acids. Germline-derived CDR1 and CDR2 are LGHNA and YSLEER. CDR3 sequence (DNA): TGCGCCAGCAGCCAAGATCGACTAGCGGGCGGAGGGGAGCAGTACTTC. Amino acids: CASSQDRLAGGGEQYF.

The V gene is TRBV7-3, the J gene TRBJ1-1, with a weak D call TRBD1 (6 bases). CDR1 is SGHTA and CDR2 is FQGTGA in the germline V gene. CDR3 length equals 14 residues. With 5 bases removed from V and 6 bases from J, the gap between germline ends came to 16 bases. The CDR3 coding sequence is TGTGCCAGCAGCCTAAGGGGGGGAGGGGCTGAAGCTTTCTTT. Encoded protein: CASSLRGGGAEAFF.

This sequence joins TRBV11-3 and TRBJ2-1; 13 bases are shared with TRBD2. J gave up 6 bases and V 0 bases, and 2 bases lay outside the gene matches. The germline V gene encodes CDR1 SGHNT and CDR2 YENEEA. There are 16 residues in the CDR3. CDR3 in amino acids: CASSLELAGGRNEQFF. The CDR3 DNA sequence: TGTGCCAGCAGCTTAGAACTAGCGGGGGGGCGCAATGAGCAGTTCTTC.

The rearrangement links TRBV2 to TRBJ2-7, with 9 bases aligning to TRBD1. CDR1 is SNHLY, CDR2 FYNNEI, per germline. The CDR3 loop spans 13 amino acids. With 6 bases clipped from V and 4 bases from J, the junction kept 4 bases outside the gene matches. The CDR3 DNA reads TGTGCCAGCAGGGGGGACAGGGAGTACGAGCAGTACTTC. Translated, it gives CASRGDREYEQYF.

The chain is built from TRBV9 and TRBJ1-4, with 12 bases that match TRBD1. The CDR3 loop spans 18 amino acids. Germline CDR1 is SGDLS and CDR2 is YYNGEE. V was pared by 4 bases and J by 4 bases, with 11 bases of the junction left unmatched. CDR3 DNA: TGTGCCAGCAGCCCCCGAGGGACAGGGGGCATGGGTAATGAAAAACTGTTTTTT. As protein: CASSPRGTGGMGNEKLFF.

This sequence joins TRBV6-5 and TRBJ1-5; perhaps TRBD1 as D (5 bases). V lost 5 bases and J lost 2, with 13 bases in between. The CDR3 runs 15 residues. From germline, CDR1 is MNHEY and CDR2 SVGAGI. CDR3 DNA: TGTGCCAGCAGTAGACAGTCATCCGGCAATCAGCCCCAGCATTTT. It specifies CASSRQSSGNQPQHF.

This clone was counted a few times. The V and J genes are TRBV6-5 and TRBJ2-7, with 7 bases fitting TRBD1. V trimming: 6 bases; J trimming: 0 bases; junction bases outside the gene matches: 8. CDR3 length: 15 amino acids. The germline V gene encodes CDR1 MNHEY and CDR2 SVGAGI. This chain's CDR3 is CASRPGTAISYEQYF. The CDR3 nucleotides are TGTGCCAGCAGGCCCGGGACAGCCATCTCCTACGAGCAGTACTTC.

In this sample, this clone turned up a few times. The chain has TRBV6-1 and TRBJ2-7; TRBD1 matches at 9 bases. The germline V gene encodes CDR1 MNHNS and CDR2 SASEGT. The CDR3 totals 15 residues. Trimming cost V 6 bases and J 2 bases; bases outside gene matches: 8. Written as DNA, the CDR3 is TGTGCCAGCAGGGAACCGGGACAGGGAACCTACGAGCAGTACTTC. Encoded protein: CASREPGQGTYEQYF.

The chain employs TRBV6-5 and TRBJ2-7; 7 bases align to TRBD1. V dropped 6 bases and J dropped 5; count of bases not matched to a gene: 10. Germline values: CDR1 MNHEY, CDR2 SVGAGI. This CDR3 has 14 residues. The CDR3 region has the DNA TGTGCCAGCAGCCTCGACAGGGCGCGGGACGAGCAGTACTTC. Protein sequence: CASSLDRARDEQYF.

V gene TRBV7-9 combines with J gene TRBJ1-1; TRBD1 matches 8 bases. CDR1 is SEHNR, CDR2 FQNEAQ, per germline (reference sequence). This CDR3 contains 13 residues. J lost 5 bases, V lost 1 base, and 0 bases had no gene match. This chain's CDR3 is CASSLGTGTEAFF. In DNA, the CDR3 is TGTGCCAGCAGCTTAGGGACAGGGACTGAAGCTTTCTTT.

This chain connects TRBV19 to TRBJ1-4; D not certain. V was pared by 5 bases and J by 5 bases, with 15 bases between. CDR3 length equals 15 residues. From germline, CDR1 is LNHDA and CDR2 SQIVND (reference sequence). CDR3 residues: CASSPPGFRNEKLFF. In DNA, the CDR3 is TGTGCCAGTAGTCCCCCGGGATTTCGGAATGAAAAACTGTTTTTT.

DNA of the CDR3: TGTGCCAGCAGCGCAGGGGTTGAGGGGGAGACCCAGTACTTC. Translating gives CASSAGVEGETQYF. This chain links TRBV7-7 with TRBJ2-5; D possibly corresponds to TRBD1 (6 bases). The CDR3 is 14 residues long. Germline values: CDR1 SSHAT, CDR2 FNYEAQ (reference sequence). Trimming left V 5 bases short and J 5 bases short, with 15 bases between.

This clone was detected only a few times. The rearrangement joins TRBV19 to TRBJ2-7, with 16 bases matching TRBD2. The CDR3 extends over 15 amino acids. The germline CDR1 and CDR2 sequences are LNHDA and SQIVND (reference sequence). V lost 9 bases to trimming and J lost 4 bases; unmatched junction nucleotides: 6. DNA for the CDR3: TGTGCCAGCAGGGGACTAGCGGGAGGGAGTTACGAGCAGTACTTC. It codes for CASRGLAGGSYEQYF. The complete variable domain, with remaining parts taken from reference TRBV19 and TRBJ2-7, reads DGGITQSPKYLFRKEGQNVTLSCEQNLNHDAMYWYRQDPGQGLRLIYYSQIVNDFQKGDIAEGYSVSREKKESFPLTVTSAQKNPTAFYLCASRGLAGGSYEQYFGPGTRLTVT.

The chain employs TRBV7-2 and TRBJ2-5; D remains ambiguous. CDR1 and CDR2 from the germline V gene are SGHTA and FQGNSA. With 5 bases removed from V and 1 base from J, the gap between germline ends came to 11 bases. This CDR3 has 14 amino acids. This CDR3 is CASSPGLAQETQYF. CDR3 bases: TGTGCCAGCAGCCCCGGTTTAGCCCAAGAGACCCAGTACTTC.

This chain connects TRBV4-3 to TRBJ1-1, with 7 bases identical to TRBD1. V dropped 5 bases and J dropped 8; count of bases not matched to a gene: 14. The CDR3 contains 15 residues. Germline-derived CDR1 and CDR2 are LGHNA and YSLEER. CDR3 amino acids: CASSVRGPFPHEAFF. DNA for the CDR3: TGCGCCAGCAGCGTAAGGGGGCCCTTCCCCCACGAAGCTTTCTTT.